The rows below give T cell receptor beta chains drawn from one sample of a study of identical twins. TCRdb reanalysed the 5' RACE reads using MiXCR and keeps one entry per CDR3 protein. The sample lists 470,000 or so distinct CDR3 sequences, roughly 26% seen once, with about 2.7% in the top ten. A further study also used this sample, focusing on T cells expressing NK-cell markers.

The sequencing input was CD4+ T cells sorted from blood. The source is a woman aged 18-29 years in good health. Both conserved end residues are part of each CDR3. D genes are given only for firm matches. Only some rows state a clone size, as once, few, many or a class for expanded clones.

V gene: TRBV6-1; D gene: -; J gene: TRBJ1-2; clone size: few; CDR3 DNA: TGTGCCATGGCCTTACTAGCTAACTATGGCTACACCTTC; CDR3 protein: CAMALLANYGYTF
V gene: TRBV6-5; D gene: -; J gene: TRBJ2-5; clone size: -; CDR3 DNA: TGTGCCAGCAGTTACCAAGGGGAGACCCAGTACTTC; CDR3 protein: CASSYQGETQYF
V gene: TRBV6-5; D gene: -; J gene: TRBJ2-2; clone size: -; CDR3 DNA: TGTGCCAGCAGTTACAGTGCGAGCGGGAACACCGGGGAGCTGTTTTTT; CDR3 protein: CASSYSASGNTGELFF
V gene: TRBV21-1; D gene: -; J gene: TRBJ1-2; clone size: few; CDR3 DNA: TGTGCCAGCAGCCCCGGCGGGGGTCTTGGCTACACCTTC; CDR3 protein: CASSPGGGLGYTF
V gene: TRBV6-1; D gene: -; J gene: TRBJ2-7; clone size: few; CDR3 DNA: TGTGCCAGCAGTCCAACAGGCTTGTCCTACGAGCAGTACTTC; CDR3 protein: CASSPTGLSYEQYF
V gene: TRBV12-3/TRBV12-4; D gene: -; J gene: TRBJ2-7; clone size: -; CDR3 DNA: TGTGCCAGCAGGGGGGGACAGTCCCACGAGCAGTACTTC; CDR3 protein: CASRGGQSHEQYF
V gene: TRBV7-2; D gene: -; J gene: TRBJ2-2; clone size: few; CDR3 DNA: TGTGCCAGCAGCTACTTAGCGTTCCCGAACACCGGGGAGCTGTTTTTT; CDR3 protein: CASSYLAFPNTGELFF
V gene: TRBV6-2/TRBV6-3; D gene: -; J gene: TRBJ2-7; clone size: -; CDR3 DNA: TGTGCCAGCAGTTGGGACGACTACGAGCAGTACTTC; CDR3 protein: CASSWDDYEQYF
V gene: TRBV9; D gene: -; J gene: TRBJ1-1; clone size: -; CDR3 DNA: TGTGCCAGCAGCGTAGTGGACGGAACCGGATTGACCGACACTGAAGCTTTCTTT; CDR3 protein: CASSVVDGTGLTDTEAFF
V gene: TRBV2; D gene: -; J gene: TRBJ1-5; clone size: -; CDR3 DNA: TGTGCCAGCAGTGAAGCGCTAGGGGCAAATCAGCCCCAGCATTTT; CDR3 protein: CASSEALGANQPQHF
V gene: TRBV7-2; D gene: TRBD1; J gene: TRBJ1-1; clone size: -; CDR3 DNA: TGTGCCAGCAGCTCGGGACAGGGGCACGGGAACACTGAAGCTTTCTTT; CDR3 protein: CASSSGQGHGNTEAFF
V gene: TRBV20-1; D gene: TRBD2; J gene: TRBJ2-7; clone size: once; CDR3 DNA: TGCAGTGCTAGGGGAGGCGGGGGCTCCTACGAGCAGTACTTC; CDR3 protein: CSARGGGGSYEQYF
V gene: TRBV6-1; D gene: TRBD2; J gene: TRBJ2-1; clone size: -; CDR3 DNA: TGTGCCAGCAGGTGGACTAGCGGGAGTAAGGATGAGCAGTTCTTC; CDR3 protein: CASRWTSGSKDEQFF
V gene: TRBV6-4; D gene: -; J gene: TRBJ2-7; clone size: -; CDR3 DNA: TGTGCCAGCAGTCAACCGGGACACTTAAACTACGAGCAGTACTTC; CDR3 protein: CASSQPGHLNYEQYF
V gene: TRBV21-1; D gene: -; J gene: TRBJ1-5; clone size: few; CDR3 DNA: TGTGCCAGCGCCAGGGCGGCAGGCAATCAGCCCCAGCATTTT; CDR3 protein: CASARAAGNQPQHF
V gene: TRBV7-8; D gene: -; J gene: TRBJ1-5; clone size: few; CDR3 DNA: TGTGCCAGCAGCTTAGGAATGGCAAATCAGCCCCAGCATTTT; CDR3 protein: CASSLGMANQPQHF
V gene: TRBV28; D gene: -; J gene: TRBJ1-2; clone size: few; CDR3 DNA: TGTGCCAGCAGGAAGTCCTCTCTTGGCTACACCTTC; CDR3 protein: CASRKSSLGYTF
V gene: TRBV7-9; D gene: -; J gene: TRBJ1-1; clone size: -; CDR3 DNA: TGTGCCAGCAGCCTCCAGGTTGGGAGCACTGAAGCTTTCTTT; CDR3 protein: CASSLQVGSTEAFF
V gene: TRBV11-1; D gene: TRBD2; J gene: TRBJ2-2; clone size: -; CDR3 DNA: TGTGCCAGCAGCCCTACGTGGGGGGGACGTGGAAACACCGGGGAGCTGTTTTTT; CDR3 protein: CASSPTWGGRGNTGELFF
V gene: TRBV5-1; D gene: TRBD1; J gene: TRBJ1-6; clone size: -; CDR3 DNA: TGCGCCAGCAGCCTTAATGCCGGGACAGGGAATTCACCCCTCCACTTT; CDR3 protein: CASSLNAGTGNSPLHF
V gene: TRBV7-2; D gene: TRBD2; J gene: TRBJ2-1; clone size: -; CDR3 DNA: TGTGCCAGCACCCAAAAGAGCGGGGTTTACAATGAGCAGTTCTTC; CDR3 protein: CASTQKSGVYNEQFF
V gene: TRBV27; D gene: TRBD2; J gene: TRBJ2-2; clone size: few; CDR3 DNA: TGTGCCAGCAGCTGGACTAGCGCTACCGGGGAGCTGTTTTTT; CDR3 protein: CASSWTSATGELFF
V gene: TRBV12-3/TRBV12-4; D gene: -; J gene: TRBJ2-2; clone size: once; CDR3 DNA: TGTGCCAGCAGCCGGAACGTTAGTTCGAACACCGGGGAGCTGTTTTTT; CDR3 protein: CASSRNVSSNTGELFF
V gene: TRBV5-6; D gene: TRBD1; J gene: TRBJ1-1; clone size: -; CDR3 DNA: TGTGCCAGCAGCGCGACAGGGAAAGGGTTCACTGAAGCTTTCTTT; CDR3 protein: CASSATGKGFTEAFF
V gene: TRBV3-1; D gene: TRBD1; J gene: TRBJ2-1; clone size: -; CDR3 DNA: TGTGCCAGCAGCCAAGCTGCAGGGGGCGGGTATGAGCAGTTCTTC; CDR3 protein: CASSQAAGGGYEQFF
V gene: TRBV12-3/TRBV12-4; D gene: -; J gene: TRBJ2-1; clone size: few; CDR3 DNA: TGTGCCAGCAACCGAAGCGGGCGAAGCTCCTACAATGAGCAGTTCTTC; CDR3 protein: CASNRSGRSSYNEQFF
V gene: TRBV7-2; D gene: -; J gene: TRBJ2-5; clone size: few; CDR3 DNA: TGTGCCAGCAGCCCCAACGTGGACCAAGAGACCCAGTACTTC; CDR3 protein: CASSPNVDQETQYF
V gene: TRBV5-1; D gene: -; J gene: TRBJ2-3; clone size: -; CDR3 DNA: TGCGCCAGCAGCAAGACTAGTGCAGATACGCAGTATTTT; CDR3 protein: CASSKTSADTQYF
V gene: TRBV29-1; D gene: -; J gene: TRBJ2-3; clone size: -; CDR3 DNA: TGCAGCGCCGGGATACGGGAGACCGCAGATACGCAGTATTTT; CDR3 protein: CSAGIRETADTQYF
V gene: TRBV20-1; D gene: TRBD2; J gene: TRBJ2-1; clone size: few; CDR3 DNA: TGCAGTGCCTATACTAGCGGGGGGCGAAGGAGTGACAATGAGCAGTTCTTC; CDR3 protein: CSAYTSGGRRSDNEQFF
V gene: TRBV6-2/TRBV6-3; D gene: TRBD2; J gene: TRBJ2-2; clone size: -; CDR3 DNA: TGTGCCAGCACCCCAACGGGGGAGGGCCGCACCGGGGAGCTGTTTTTT; CDR3 protein: CASTPTGEGRTGELFF
V gene: TRBV6-1; D gene: -; J gene: TRBJ2-5; clone size: -; CDR3 DNA: TGTGCCAGCAGTGAAGACCGGTTACAAGAGACCCAGTACTTC; CDR3 protein: CASSEDRLQETQYF
V gene: TRBV2; D gene: TRBD1; J gene: TRBJ2-2; clone size: -; CDR3 DNA: TGTGCCAGCAGTCCCACAGGGGGCTGGAACACCGGGGAGCTGTTTTTT; CDR3 protein: CASSPTGGWNTGELFF
V gene: TRBV25-1; D gene: TRBD2; J gene: TRBJ2-7; clone size: -; CDR3 DNA: TGTGCCAGCAGTGACTTCACTAGCGGGAGCTCCTACGAGCAGTACTTC; CDR3 protein: CASSDFTSGSSYEQYF
V gene: TRBV12-3/TRBV12-4; D gene: -; J gene: TRBJ1-1; clone size: few; CDR3 DNA: TGTGCCAGCAGTTTGAGGGTCGTCGCTGAAGCTTTCTTT; CDR3 protein: CASSLRVVAEAFF
V gene: TRBV20-1; D gene: -; J gene: TRBJ1-1; clone size: few; CDR3 DNA: TGCAGTACCGGGACGAACACTGAAGCTTTCTTT; CDR3 protein: CSTGTNTEAFF
V gene: TRBV12-3/TRBV12-4; D gene: TRBD2; J gene: TRBJ2-1; clone size: few; CDR3 DNA: TGTGCCAGCATCCTAAGGGGCGGGGGGGCCAATGAGCAGTTCTTC; CDR3 protein: CASILRGGGANEQFF
V gene: TRBV11-1; D gene: -; J gene: TRBJ2-3; clone size: few; CDR3 DNA: TGTGCCAGCAGCTTAGCGGCACAGGGAGGAGCGGACTCTAGCACAGATACGCAGTATTTT; CDR3 protein: CASSLAAQGGADSSTDTQYF
V gene: TRBV2; D gene: TRBD1; J gene: TRBJ2-5; clone size: -; CDR3 DNA: TGTGCCAGCCGAAGGACAGGGGGCTTGGAGACCCAGTACTTC; CDR3 protein: CASRRTGGLETQYF
V gene: TRBV7-8; D gene: -; J gene: TRBJ2-3; clone size: few; CDR3 DNA: TGTGCCAGCAGCTTAGCGCCCAGCGGGCAGCTCAATACGCAGTATTTT; CDR3 protein: CASSLAPSGQLNTQYF
V gene: TRBV7-8; D gene: -; J gene: TRBJ2-7; clone size: few; CDR3 DNA: TGTGCCAGCAGCTTAGGGTCAGAATACGAGCAGTACTTC; CDR3 protein: CASSLGSEYEQYF
V gene: TRBV20-1; D gene: -; J gene: TRBJ2-1; clone size: -; CDR3 DNA: TGCAGTGCTCAGGCGGGTAACACACTTAATGAGCAGTTCTTC; CDR3 protein: CSAQAGNTLNEQFF
V gene: TRBV20-1; D gene: TRBD2; J gene: TRBJ2-1; clone size: few; CDR3 DNA: TGCAGTGCTAGAGATCCTAGCGGGCAAACCTACAATGAGCAGTTCTTC; CDR3 protein: CSARDPSGQTYNEQFF
V gene: TRBV5-6; D gene: -; J gene: TRBJ2-3; clone size: -; CDR3 DNA: TGTGCCAGCAGGGTAGCCGGCGAGGGCACAGATACGCAGTATTTT; CDR3 protein: CASRVAGEGTDTQYF
V gene: TRBV7-9; D gene: -; J gene: TRBJ2-3; clone size: few; CDR3 DNA: TGTGCCAGCAGCTTTACTGGCGGGGTAGATACGCAGTATTTT; CDR3 protein: CASSFTGGVDTQYF
V gene: TRBV12-3/TRBV12-4; D gene: -; J gene: TRBJ1-4; clone size: -; CDR3 DNA: TGTGCCAGCAGTTTGAATCTGGGTGAAAAACTGTTTTTT; CDR3 protein: CASSLNLGEKLFF
V gene: TRBV6-1; D gene: -; J gene: TRBJ2-6; clone size: -; CDR3 DNA: TGTGCCAGCAGTACCTCCGGACGGAGCTCTGGGGCCAACGTCCTGACTTTC; CDR3 protein: CASSTSGRSSGANVLTF
V gene: TRBV11-3; D gene: -; J gene: TRBJ2-3; clone size: few; CDR3 DNA: TGTGCCACAAGGGGCAGGTTCACAGATACGCAGTATTTT; CDR3 protein: CATRGRFTDTQYF
V gene: TRBV25-1; D gene: -; J gene: TRBJ1-4; clone size: -; CDR3 DNA: TGTGCCAGCAGTGAATCGCACAGATCTAATGAAAAACTGTTTTTT; CDR3 protein: CASSESHRSNEKLFF
V gene: TRBV7-2; D gene: -; J gene: TRBJ2-3; clone size: -; CDR3 DNA: TGTGCCAGCACCGGATCCCGGGATACGCAGTATTTT; CDR3 protein: CASTGSRDTQYF
V gene: TRBV18; D gene: -; J gene: TRBJ1-5; clone size: few; CDR3 DNA: TGTGCCAGCTCACCCGGGGGGCAGCCCCAGCATTTT; CDR3 protein: CASSPGGQPQHF
V gene: TRBV20-1; D gene: -; J gene: TRBJ2-3; clone size: few; CDR3 DNA: TGCAGTGCTGCGGACAGCACAGATACGCAGTATTTT; CDR3 protein: CSAADSTDTQYF
V gene: TRBV12-3/TRBV12-4; D gene: -; J gene: TRBJ1-5; clone size: -; CDR3 DNA: TGTGCCAGCAGTTCTCACAGGGCTTTGAGGGCCCAGCATTTT; CDR3 protein: CASSSHRALRAQHF
V gene: TRBV14; D gene: TRBD1; J gene: TRBJ2-1; clone size: -; CDR3 DNA: TGTGCCAGCAGCCAAGCTGGGTCGGGACAGATATTTCAGGGAGCACGGAATGAGCAGTTCTTC; CDR3 protein: CASSQAGSGQIFQGARNEQFF
V gene: TRBV5-1; D gene: TRBD2; J gene: TRBJ2-3; clone size: few; CDR3 DNA: TGCGCCAGCAGCTTGGCCCCTTTGCGGGGGGCGGGGACAGATACGCAGTATTTT; CDR3 protein: CASSLAPLRGAGTDTQYF
V gene: TRBV7-8; D gene: TRBD1; J gene: TRBJ2-6; clone size: few; CDR3 DNA: TGTGCCAGCAGCTTAGCGCCACAGGGGTTGGCTGGGGCCAACGTCCTGACTTTC; CDR3 protein: CASSLAPQGLAGANVLTF
V gene: TRBV15; D gene: -; J gene: TRBJ2-5; clone size: -; CDR3 DNA: TGTGCCACCAGCAGAAAAGGAGGTTCAGGGACCCAGTACTTC; CDR3 protein: CATSRKGGSGTQYF
V gene: TRBV6-5; D gene: -; J gene: TRBJ2-5; clone size: -; CDR3 DNA: TGTGCCAGCAGTTACTCGGCGGGGGCCCAAGAGACCCAGTACTTC; CDR3 protein: CASSYSAGAQETQYF
V gene: TRBV6-1; D gene: TRBD1; J gene: TRBJ2-3; clone size: -; CDR3 DNA: TGTGCCAGCACCCTAAGGTCAGGGGGCGCTTCAACAGATACGCAGTATTTT; CDR3 protein: CASTLRSGGASTDTQYF